The next 18 T cell receptor beta chains were all read from a single sample in a study of T-cell memory formation after mild COVID-19. TCRdb reprocessed the 5' RACE reads via MiXCR and lists one record per CDR3 protein. The sample yields about 110,000 distinct CDR3 sequences, roughly a sixth seen once. The specimen was PBMCs or a T cell subset sorted from them (not recorded which). The receptors shown here come from a man aged 18 to 30 who had mild COVID-19 (a few samples of this study predate the infection). Cell type and time point are not known.

The chain recombines TRBV18 with TRBJ2-1; 8 bases fit TRBD2. The J segment lost 5 bases and the V segment lost 2 bases, leaving 5 bases of the junction unmatched. The CDR3 has 15 amino acids. CDR1 and CDR2 (germline): KGHSH, LQKENI. In nucleotides, the CDR3 is TGTGCCAGCTCACCATGGGCCGGGGGGGACAATGAGCAGTTCTTC. Protein sequence: CASSPWAGGDNEQFF. Full variable domain (missing parts from reference TRBV18 and TRBJ2-1): NAGVMQNPRHLVRRRGQEARLRCSPMKGHSHVYWYRQLPEEGLKFMVYLQKENIIDESGMPKERFSAEFPKEGPSILRIQQVVRGDSAAYFCASSPWAGGDNEQFFGPGTRLTVL.

The table lists this clonotype with a few counts. The gene calls are TRBV16 and TRBJ2-4; perhaps TRBD2 as D (6 bases). The CDR3 has 17 amino acids. V lost 1 base, J lost 0 bases, and 13 bases lay in between. The germline gives CDR1 KGHSY, CDR2 FQNENV. CDR3 residues: CASSQYGGDVAKNIQYF. DNA for the CDR3: TGTGCCAGCAGCCAATATGGCGGGGACGTAGCCAAAAACATTCAGTACTTC.

This clonotype appeared a few times. The chain employs TRBV7-2 and TRBJ1-1; D unresolved. The CDR3 is 14 amino acids. The germline CDR1 and CDR2 sequences are SGHTA and FQGNSA. Between the trimmed V and J ends, which lost 5 bases and 2 bases, there was a span of 12 bases. The CDR3 bases are TGTGCCAGCAGCCTCGACGGCACCAACACTGAAGCTTTCTTT. Protein: CASSLDGTNTEAFF.

J is TRBJ2-7 and V is TRBV7-9; 7 bases fit TRBD1. The V and J ends lost 4 bases and 2 bases, in that order; junction bases with no gene match: 5. From germline, CDR1 is SEHNR and CDR2 FQNEAQ (reference sequence). This CDR3 comprises 14 residues. DNA for the CDR3: TGTGCCAGCAGCTCCTGGACAGGACCCTACGAGCAGTACTTC. It is translated as CASSSWTGPYEQYF.

This clonotype occurred a few times. The CDR3 loop is CASSPTGVRETQYF. CDR3 bases: TGTGCCAGCAGCCCAACAGGGGTGCGGGAGACCCAGTACTTC. The gene calls are TRBV6-2 or TRBV6-3 and TRBJ2-5, with 7 bases fitting TRBD1. The germline V gene has CDR1 MNHEY and CDR2 SVGEGT. After removal of 6 bases from V and 5 bases from J, the junction contained 9 bases not matched to a gene. The length of the CDR3 is 14 residues.

This clonotype was counted only a few times. This chain uses TRBV7-6 with TRBJ2-3; TRBD2 agrees at 7 bases. CDR3 length equals 15 residues. The V gene's germline CDR1 is SGHVS and CDR2 FNYEAQ. Trimming cost V 0 bases and J 3 bases; bases outside gene matches: 3. The DNA of the CDR3 is TGTGCCAGCAGCTTAGCCTTGGGGGGGACAGATACGCAGTATTTT. Its protein is CASSLALGGTDTQYF.

V usage is TRBV10-3 and J usage is TRBJ2-7; D remains unclear. The CDR3 covers 15 residues. V lost 3 bases and J 7 bases, leaving 19 bases between the germline ends. CDR1 and CDR2 (germline): ENHRY, SYGVKD. The DNA of the CDR3 is TGTGCCATCAGTGATACTAAGGGTCGTCTTTCAGAGCAGTACGTC. Translated, it gives CAISDTKGRLSEQYV.

The chain links TRBV7-3 to TRBJ2-2, with D perhaps matching TRBD2 (6 bases). Germline V gene data show CDR1 as SGHTA and CDR2 as FQGTGA. Trimming cost V 4 bases and J 5 bases, with 11 bases left between them. This CDR3 spans 14 amino acids. CDR3 residues: CASSSGLSTGELFF. CDR3 DNA sequence: TGTGCCAGCAGCTCGGGACTTTCGACCGGGGAGCTGTTTTTT.

This clonotype occurred a few times. The chain joins TRBV24-1 to TRBJ2-3; weak D call: TRBD1 (6 bases). V lost 4 bases and J lost 1, with 11 bases in between. CDR1 KGHDR and CDR2 SFDVKD come from the germline V gene. CDR3 length equals 15 residues. The CDR3 is CATSDPSGGTDTQYF. CDR3 in DNA: TGTGCCACCAGTGACCCCTCAGGGGGCACAGATACGCAGTATTTT.

In its sample, this clonotype was seen a few times. V is TRBV3-1 and J is TRBJ2-4, with 9 bases aligning to TRBD1. Germline CDR1 LGHDT, CDR2 YNNKEL (reference sequence). The V segment lost 8 bases and the J segment 0 bases; nucleotides outside the gene matches: 8. The length of the CDR3 is 16 residues. Here the CDR3 DNA reads TGTGCCAGCGGCCTCGGGACAGGGATAGCCAAAAACATTCAGTACTTC. Residues: CASGLGTGIAKNIQYF.

The gene calls are TRBV5-1 and TRBJ2-5; D not certain. There are 13 residues in the CDR3. The germline CDR1 and CDR2 sequences are SGHRS and YFSETQ. V lost 5 bases and J lost 0, with 8 bases in between. The CDR3 spells CASRSQYQETQYF. In DNA, the CDR3 is TGCGCCAGCAGATCCCAGTACCAAGAGACCCAGTACTTC.

V gene TRBV6-6 combines with J gene TRBJ1-2, with 9 bases that match TRBD1. Germline-derived CDR1 and CDR2 are MNHNY and SVGAGI (reference sequence). The junction had 8 bases not matched to a gene; V was cut back by 5 bases and J by 7 bases. The CDR3 is made up of 14 amino acids. As DNA, the CDR3 is TGTGCCAGCAGTCCCACAGGGGGCTCGAGTGGCTACACCTTC. Amino acid sequence: CASSPTGGSSGYTF.

The CDR3 DNA follows: TGCGCCAGCAGCTCTCCTGGGGGCGGGGAACAGACCCAGTACTTC. It translates to CASSSPGGGEQTQYF. The chain uses TRBV5-1 and TRBJ2-5; D is perhaps TRBD1 or TRBD2 (6 bases each). Germline V CDR1 and CDR2: SGHRS, YFSETQ. Trimming left V 3 bases short and J 6 bases short, with 18 bases between. The CDR3 contains 15 residues.

This clonotype occurred a few times. The chain couples TRBV19 to TRBJ2-5; TRBD1 is a possible D gene (6 bases). Looked up from germline, CDR1 is LNHDA and CDR2 is SQIVND (reference sequence). V lost 0 bases and J 4 bases, leaving 12 bases between the germline ends. The CDR3 contains 15 residues. The CDR3 sequence is CASSIDRIGGETQYF. The CDR3, as DNA: TGTGCCAGTAGTATAGATCGGATAGGGGGAGAGACCCAGTACTTC.

A word on this clonotype: The CDR3 does not end in the conserved phenylalanine or tryptophan, so this is likely a read error. Because the CDR3's place on the DNA is in doubt, the DNA is left out and the CDR3 is given as listed by TCRdb. The chain uses TRBV27 and TRBJ2-7; the table gives TRBD1 as D, unverified against the DNA. CDR1 MNHEY and CDR2 SMNVEV come from the germline V gene (reference sequence). The CDR3 is 9 amino acids long, termini counted. CDR3 protein: CATKGQRML.

This clonotype was seen repeatedly, ten times or more. This rearrangement joins TRBV5-4 to TRBJ2-3; no firm D call. CDR1 and CDR2 (germline): SGHNT, YYREEE (reference sequence). This CDR3 is 11 amino acids long. V lost 4 bases, J lost 5 bases, and 5 bases lay in between. The DNA for the CDR3 is TGTGCCAGCAGCGCGCGAGATACGCAGTATTTT. This gives the protein CASSARDTQYF.

This clonotype occurred a few times. The chain's CDR3 is CAISESKVGNTEAFF. CDR3 nucleotide sequence: TGTGCCATCAGTGAGTCGAAGGTGGGGAACACTGAAGCTTTCTTT. The rearrangement joins TRBV10-3 to TRBJ1-1, with D unclear. There are 15 residues in the CDR3. Trimming stripped 0 bases from V and 1 base from J, with 9 bases between. Germline CDR1 reads ENHRY; CDR2 reads SYGVKD.

In its sample, this clonotype was seen a few times. The J gene is TRBJ1-5, the V gene TRBV2; D not certain. Germline lookup yields CDR1 SNHLY and CDR2 FYNNEI. This CDR3 contains 12 residues. Trimming left V 1 base short and J 6 bases short, with 4 bases between. CDR3 sequence: CASSEELQPQHF. Here the CDR3 DNA reads TGTGCCAGCAGTGAAGAGCTTCAGCCCCAGCATTTT. Complete variable domain (other parts from reference TRBV2 and TRBJ1-5): EPEVTQTPSHQVTQMGQEVILRCVPISNHLYFYWYRQILGQKVEFLVSFYNNEISEKSEIFDDQFSVERPDGSNFTLKIRSTKLEDSAMYFCASSEELQPQHFGDGTRLSIL.